This T cell receptor (beta chain) was identified in a study of blood T cell repertoires in COVID-19. Germline CDR1 is SGHRS and CDR2 is YFSETQ. Trimming took off 4 bases at V and 3 bases at J, with 13 bases between the two ends. This CDR3 is 15 amino acids long. In terms of age and location, participants ranged from roughly 18 to 100 years and lived in roughly 22 US areas. Original processing notes: Reference gene primer amplification yielded estimated nucleated cell counts. Measured with immunoSEQ multiplex PCR; TCRdb has only the in-frame clones, and not every one. That table gives V, J and clone size, and the DNA gave D and trimming. Counted here are more than 250,000 clones, roughly nine tenths occurring once; the ten biggest clones make up approximately 18%. This clone was observed a single time.

This TCR was sampled from a woman in her 30s who had recovered from COVID-19. The chain uses TRBV5-1 and TRBJ2-2; a possible D gene is TRBD1 (6 bases). Sequencing used PBMCs or T cells enriched from blood (not recorded which). The CDR3 region has the DNA TGCGCCAGCAGCCCGGACAGTTGGGACACCGGGGAGCTGTTTTTT. It translates to CASSPDSWDTGELFF.